This note documents a single T cell receptor (beta chain) sequence. One junction end does not reproduce the germline sequence, and a read error may be involved. This sample stems from a study of cytomegalovirus exposure and HLA in healthy donors. For the study at large: An analysis done earlier identified 90 million to 120 million unique TCR beta sequences from about 179 million T cells.

The PCR was carried out with 60 Vbeta primers and 13 Jbeta primers. Only in-frame clones appear in the TCRdb table, and some are missing; sequencing was by immunoSEQ multiplex PCR. The data contain under 150,000 clones, 70% to 85% of them singletons. The germline V gene encodes CDR1 SEHNR and CDR2 FQNEAQ (reference sequence). This CDR3 is 15 amino acids long. The chain joins TRBV7-9 to TRBJ1-5, with D possibly being TRBD1 (5 bases). This clonotype was obtained from a man aged 25-45 years in good health and CMV-seropositive. Sample: PBMCs. The CDR3 here is CSSSLGGGSNQPQHF. The CDR3 bases are TGTTCCAGCAGCCTGGGGGGGGGTAGCAATCAGCCCCAGCATTTT.